The source of this T cell receptor (beta chain) is a study of shared clonotypes between healthy human individuals. Whole-study context: CD4 naive and CD4 memory each took three plates per donor, while CD8 naive took two and CD8 memory one. Study outcomes and limitations: Memory subsets generally showed smaller estimated richness than naive subsets did.

As to this clone: Its antigen remains unknown.

The germline gives CDR1 LNHDA, CDR2 SQIVND (reference sequence). The CDR3 consists of 12 residues. Trimming took 7 bases from V and 2 from J, leaving 6 bases between them. The authors' processing: Junction-only immunoSEQ sequences carried no quality scores, so filtering differed. Profiled with immunoSEQ multiplex PCR; TCRdb holds only in-frame clones, not every one. V and J calls plus clone size are reproduced from that table; the DNA served to infer D and trimming. The sample has around 2,000,000 clones; 95% are singletons. The genes are TRBV19 and TRBJ1-5; no reliable D call. The sample consisted of naive CD4+ T cells sorted from blood. The subset denotes: CD45RA+ positively selected. The sequence came from a man aged 18 to 29 in good health. DNA for the CDR3: TGTGCCAGTACGATTGGCAATCAGCCCCAGCATTTT. Translating gives CASTIGNQPQHF.